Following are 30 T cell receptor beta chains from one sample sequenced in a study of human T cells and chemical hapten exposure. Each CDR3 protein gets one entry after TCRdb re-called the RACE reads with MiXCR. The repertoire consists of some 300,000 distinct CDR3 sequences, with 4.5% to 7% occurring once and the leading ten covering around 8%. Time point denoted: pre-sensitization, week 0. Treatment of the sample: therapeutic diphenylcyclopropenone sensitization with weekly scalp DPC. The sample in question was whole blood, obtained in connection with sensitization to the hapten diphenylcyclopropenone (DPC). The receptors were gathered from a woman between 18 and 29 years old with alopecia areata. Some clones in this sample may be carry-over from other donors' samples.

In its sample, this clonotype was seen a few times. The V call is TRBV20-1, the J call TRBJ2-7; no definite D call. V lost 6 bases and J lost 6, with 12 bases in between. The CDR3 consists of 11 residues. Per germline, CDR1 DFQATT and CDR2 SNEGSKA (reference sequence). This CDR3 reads CSALREVEQYF. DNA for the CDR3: TGCAGTGCGCTGCGCGAGGTCGAGCAGTACTTC.

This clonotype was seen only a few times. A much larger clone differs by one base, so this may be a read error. CDR3 nucleotide sequence: TGTGCCATCAGTGCCTCCTACGAGCAGTACTTC. Translation gives CAISASYEQYF. The chain is built from TRBV10-3 and TRBJ2-7; D unresolved. Trimming pared 4 bases from V and 0 bases from J, leaving 1 base between. This CDR3 has 11 residues. The germline V gene encodes CDR1 ENHRY and CDR2 SYGVKD.

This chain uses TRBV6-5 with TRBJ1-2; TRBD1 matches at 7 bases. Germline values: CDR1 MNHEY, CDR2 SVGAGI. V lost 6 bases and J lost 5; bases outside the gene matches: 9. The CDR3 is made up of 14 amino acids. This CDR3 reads CASSNDREPYGYTF. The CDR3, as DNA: TGTGCCAGCAGCAATGACAGGGAGCCGTATGGCTACACCTTC.

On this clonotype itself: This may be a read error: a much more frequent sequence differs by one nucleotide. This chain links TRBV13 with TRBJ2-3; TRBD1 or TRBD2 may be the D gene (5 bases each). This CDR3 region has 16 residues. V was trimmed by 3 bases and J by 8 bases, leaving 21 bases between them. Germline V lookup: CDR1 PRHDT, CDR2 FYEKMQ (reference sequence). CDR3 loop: CASSFLWGSAEGTQYF. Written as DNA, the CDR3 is TGTGCCAGCAGCTTTTTATGGGGGAGTGCCGAGGGTACGCAGTATTTT.

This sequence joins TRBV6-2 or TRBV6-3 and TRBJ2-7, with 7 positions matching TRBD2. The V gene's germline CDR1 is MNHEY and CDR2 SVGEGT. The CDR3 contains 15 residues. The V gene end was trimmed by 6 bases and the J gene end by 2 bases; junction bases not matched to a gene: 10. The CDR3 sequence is CASSEPSGIAYEQYF. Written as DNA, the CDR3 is TGTGCCAGCAGCGAGCCTAGCGGAATAGCCTACGAGCAGTACTTC.

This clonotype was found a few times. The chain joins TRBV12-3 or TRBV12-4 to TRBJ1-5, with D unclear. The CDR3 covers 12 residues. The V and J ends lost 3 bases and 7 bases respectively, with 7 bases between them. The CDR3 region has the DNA TGTGCCAGCAGTTTGGACGTCCAGCCCCAGCATTTT. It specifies CASSLDVQPQHF.

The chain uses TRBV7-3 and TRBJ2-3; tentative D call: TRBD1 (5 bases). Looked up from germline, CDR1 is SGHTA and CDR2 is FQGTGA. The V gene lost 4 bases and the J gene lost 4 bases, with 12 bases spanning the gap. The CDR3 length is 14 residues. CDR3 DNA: TGTGCCAGCAGCTCAAATGGGGCGGCAGATACGCAGTATTTT. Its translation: CASSSNGAADTQYF.

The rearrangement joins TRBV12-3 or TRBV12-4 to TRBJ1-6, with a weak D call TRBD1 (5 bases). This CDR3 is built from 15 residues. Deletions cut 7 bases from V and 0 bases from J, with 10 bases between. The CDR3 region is CASTGQDSYNSPLHF. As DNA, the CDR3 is TGTGCCAGCACGGGGCAGGACTCCTATAATTCACCCCTCCACTTT.

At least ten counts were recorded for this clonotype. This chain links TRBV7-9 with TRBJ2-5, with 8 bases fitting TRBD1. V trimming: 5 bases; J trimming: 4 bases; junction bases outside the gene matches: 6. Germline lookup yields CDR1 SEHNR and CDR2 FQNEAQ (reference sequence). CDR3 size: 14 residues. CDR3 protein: CASSPRGLGETQYF. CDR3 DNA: TGTGCCAGCAGCCCCAGGGGGCTGGGAGAGACCCAGTACTTC.

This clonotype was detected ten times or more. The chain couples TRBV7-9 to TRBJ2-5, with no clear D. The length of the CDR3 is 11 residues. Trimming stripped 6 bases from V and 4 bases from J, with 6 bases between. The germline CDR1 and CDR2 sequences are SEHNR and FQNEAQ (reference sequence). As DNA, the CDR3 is TGTGCCAGCAGTCGTTTAGAGACCCAGTACTTC. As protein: CASSRLETQYF.

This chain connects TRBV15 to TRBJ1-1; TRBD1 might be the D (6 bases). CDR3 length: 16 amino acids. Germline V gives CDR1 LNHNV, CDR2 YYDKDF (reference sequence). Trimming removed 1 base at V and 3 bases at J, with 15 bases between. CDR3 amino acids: CATSRGGGHQHTEAFF. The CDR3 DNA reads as TGTGCCACCAGCAGAGGGGGGGGACACCAACACACTGAAGCTTTCTTT.

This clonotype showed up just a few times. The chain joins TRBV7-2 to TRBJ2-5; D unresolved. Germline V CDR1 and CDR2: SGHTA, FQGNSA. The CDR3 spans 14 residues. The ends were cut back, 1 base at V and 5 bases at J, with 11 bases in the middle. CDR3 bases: TGTGCCAGCAGCTTAGGACACCTCTCCGAGACCCAGTACTTC. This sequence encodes CASSLGHLSETQYF.

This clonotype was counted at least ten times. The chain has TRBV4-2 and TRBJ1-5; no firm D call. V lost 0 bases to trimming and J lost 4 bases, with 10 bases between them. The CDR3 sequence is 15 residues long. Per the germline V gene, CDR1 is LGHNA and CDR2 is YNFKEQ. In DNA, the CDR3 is TGTGCCAGCAGCCAAGATCCGGGAAGGAATCAGCCCCAGCATTTT. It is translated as CASSQDPGRNQPQHF.

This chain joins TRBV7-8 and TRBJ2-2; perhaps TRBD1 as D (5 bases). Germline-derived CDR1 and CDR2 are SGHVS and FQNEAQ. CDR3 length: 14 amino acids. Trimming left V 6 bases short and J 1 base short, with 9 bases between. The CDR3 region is CASRIDRNTGELFF. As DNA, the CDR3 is TGTGCCAGCAGGATAGACAGGAACACCGGGGAGCTGTTTTTT.

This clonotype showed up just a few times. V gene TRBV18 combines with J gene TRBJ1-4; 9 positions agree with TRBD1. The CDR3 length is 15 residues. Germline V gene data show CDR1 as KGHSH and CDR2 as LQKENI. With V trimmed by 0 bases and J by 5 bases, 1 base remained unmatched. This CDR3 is CASSPPQGANEKLFF. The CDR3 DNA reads TGTGCCAGCTCACCACCACAGGGGGCCAATGAAAAACTGTTTTTT.

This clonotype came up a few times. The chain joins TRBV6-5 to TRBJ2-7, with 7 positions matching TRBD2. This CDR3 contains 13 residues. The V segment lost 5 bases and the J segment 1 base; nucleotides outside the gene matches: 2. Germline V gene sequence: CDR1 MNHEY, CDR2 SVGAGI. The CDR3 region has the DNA TGTGCCAGCAGTGGGGAGGGTTCCTACGAGCAGTACTTC. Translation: CASSGEGSYEQYF.

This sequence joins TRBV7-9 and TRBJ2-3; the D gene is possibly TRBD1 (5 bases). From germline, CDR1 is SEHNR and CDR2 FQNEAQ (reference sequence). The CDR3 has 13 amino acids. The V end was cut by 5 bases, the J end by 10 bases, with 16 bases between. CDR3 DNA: TGTGCCAGCAGCCTTGACAGCGCGGACCCGCAGTATTTT. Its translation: CASSLDSADPQYF. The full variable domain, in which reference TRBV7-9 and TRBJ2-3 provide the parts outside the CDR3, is DTGVSQNPRHKITKRGQNVTFRCDPISEHNRLYWYRQTLGQGPEFLTYFQNEAQLEKSRLLSDRFSAERPKGSFSTLEIQRTEQGDSAMYLCASSLDSADPQYFGPGTRLTVL.

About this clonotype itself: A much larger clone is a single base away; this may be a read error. DNA of the CDR3: TGTGCCAGCAGTTCCTCCGGGACTAGCGGCCCTAGCACAGATACGCAGTATTTT. This translates into CASSSSGTSGPSTDTQYF. V and J are TRBV6-5 and TRBJ2-3; 11 bases match TRBD2. CDR1 is MNHEY, CDR2 SVGAGI, per germline. There are 18 residues in the CDR3. Unmatched junction bases numbered 9, after V lost 4 bases and J lost 0 bases.

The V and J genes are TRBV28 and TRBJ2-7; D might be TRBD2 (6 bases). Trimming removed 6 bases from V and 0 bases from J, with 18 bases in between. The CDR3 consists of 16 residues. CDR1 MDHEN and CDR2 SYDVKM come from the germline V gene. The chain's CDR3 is CASSPVQAGNSYEQYF. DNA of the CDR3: TGTGCCAGCAGCCCAGTCCAGGCGGGGAACTCCTACGAGCAGTACTTC. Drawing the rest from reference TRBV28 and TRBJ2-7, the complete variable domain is DVKVTQSSRYLVKRTGEKVFLECVQDMDHENMFWYRQDPGLGLRLIYFSYDVKMKEKGDIPEGYSVSREKKERFSLILESASTNQTSMYLCASSPVQAGNSYEQYFGPGTRLTVT.

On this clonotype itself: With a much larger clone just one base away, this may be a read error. This CDR3 reads CASRTGLASTDTKYF. The DNA of the CDR3 is TGTGCCAGCAGAACGGGACTAGCCTCCACAGATACGAAGTATTTT. The J gene is TRBJ2-3, the V gene TRBV12-3 or TRBV12-4, with TRBD2 matching over 9 bases. CDR3 length equals 15 residues.

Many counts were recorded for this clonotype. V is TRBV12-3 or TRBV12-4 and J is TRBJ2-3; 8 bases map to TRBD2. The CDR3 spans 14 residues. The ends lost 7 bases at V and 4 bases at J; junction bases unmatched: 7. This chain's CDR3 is CASTVPGLADTQYF. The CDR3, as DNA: TGTGCCAGCACCGTCCCGGGACTAGCAGATACGCAGTATTTT.

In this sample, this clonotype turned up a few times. This CDR3 reads CASSSQDRGLLAGRGWNEQFF. In DNA, the CDR3 is TGTGCCAGCAGCTCCCAAGACAGGGGGTTACTAGCGGGGAGAGGTTGGAATGAGCAGTTCTTC. The genes are TRBV7-9 and TRBJ2-1; D might be TRBD2 (10 bases). Germline CDR1 and CDR2: SEHNR and FQNEAQ (reference sequence). V lost 4 bases, J lost 7 bases, and 35 bases lay in between. This CDR3 spans 21 amino acids. The full variable domain, its missing parts supplied by reference TRBV7-9 and TRBJ2-1, is DTGVSQNPRHKITKRGQNVTFRCDPISEHNRLYWYRQTLGQGPEFLTYFQNEAQLEKSRLLSDRFSAERPKGSFSTLEIQRTEQGDSAMYLCASSSQDRGLLAGRGWNEQFFGPGTRLTVL.

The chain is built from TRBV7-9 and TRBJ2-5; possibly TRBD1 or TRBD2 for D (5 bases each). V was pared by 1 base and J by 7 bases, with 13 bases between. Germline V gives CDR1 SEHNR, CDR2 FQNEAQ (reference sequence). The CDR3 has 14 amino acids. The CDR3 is CASSLGDHRGTQYF. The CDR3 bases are TGTGCCAGCAGCTTAGGGGACCACCGTGGGACCCAGTACTTC. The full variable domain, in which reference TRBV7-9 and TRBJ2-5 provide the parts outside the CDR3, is DTGVSQNPRHKITKRGQNVTFRCDPISEHNRLYWYRQTLGQGPEFLTYFQNEAQLEKSRLLSDRFSAERPKGSFSTLEIQRTEQGDSAMYLCASSLGDHRGTQYFGPGTRLLVL.

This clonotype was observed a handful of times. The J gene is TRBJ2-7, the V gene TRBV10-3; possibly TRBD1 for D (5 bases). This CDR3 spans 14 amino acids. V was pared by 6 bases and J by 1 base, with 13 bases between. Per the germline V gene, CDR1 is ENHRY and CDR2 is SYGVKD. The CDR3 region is CAISGRGLSYEQYF. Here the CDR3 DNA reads TGTGCCATCAGCGGTAGGGGTTTGTCCTACGAGCAGTACTTC.

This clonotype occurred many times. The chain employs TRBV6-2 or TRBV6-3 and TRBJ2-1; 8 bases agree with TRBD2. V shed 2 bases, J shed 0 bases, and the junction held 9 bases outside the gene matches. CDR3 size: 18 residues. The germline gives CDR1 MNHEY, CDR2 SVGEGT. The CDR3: CASSYARTSRSSYNEQFF. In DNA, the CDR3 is TGTGCCAGCAGTTACGCCCGGACTAGCAGGAGCTCCTACAATGAGCAGTTCTTC.

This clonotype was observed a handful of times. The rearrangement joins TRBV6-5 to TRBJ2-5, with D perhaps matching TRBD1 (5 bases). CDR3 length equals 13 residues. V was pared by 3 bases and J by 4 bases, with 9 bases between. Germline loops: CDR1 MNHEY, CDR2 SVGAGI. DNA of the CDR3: TGTGCCAGCAGTTATCTAGGGGCAGAGACCCAGTACTTC. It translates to CASSYLGAETQYF.

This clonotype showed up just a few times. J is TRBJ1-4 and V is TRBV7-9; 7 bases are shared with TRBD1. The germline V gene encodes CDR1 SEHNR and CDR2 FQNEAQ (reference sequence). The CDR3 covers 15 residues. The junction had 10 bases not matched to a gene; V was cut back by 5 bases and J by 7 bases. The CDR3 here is CASSHLRTGREKLFF. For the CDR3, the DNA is TGTGCCAGCAGCCACCTAAGGACAGGACGTGAAAAACTGTTTTTT.

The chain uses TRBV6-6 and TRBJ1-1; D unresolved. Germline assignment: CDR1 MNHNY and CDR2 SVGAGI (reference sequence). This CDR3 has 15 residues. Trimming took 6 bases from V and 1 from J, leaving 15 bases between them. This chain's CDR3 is CASRTRDSTNTEAFF. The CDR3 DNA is TGTGCCAGCAGGACCCGAGACTCGACGAACACTGAAGCTTTCTTT.

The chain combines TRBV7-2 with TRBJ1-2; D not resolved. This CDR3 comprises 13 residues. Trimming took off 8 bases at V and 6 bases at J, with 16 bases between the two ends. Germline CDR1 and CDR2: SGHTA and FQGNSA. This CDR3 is CASQTQQSDGYTF. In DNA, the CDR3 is TGTGCCAGCCAGACTCAACAAAGCGATGGCTACACCTTC.

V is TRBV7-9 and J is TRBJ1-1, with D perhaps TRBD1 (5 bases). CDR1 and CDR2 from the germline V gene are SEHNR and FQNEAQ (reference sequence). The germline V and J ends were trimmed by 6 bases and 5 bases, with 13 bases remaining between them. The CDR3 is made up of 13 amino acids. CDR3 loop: CASRWQGGTEAFF. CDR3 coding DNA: TGTGCCAGCAGATGGCAGGGAGGGACTGAAGCTTTCTTT.